The clone carrying this T cell receptor beta chain came up a few times. The antigen remains unidentified. Per the germline V gene, CDR1 is SGHRS and CDR2 is YFSETQ. V lost 0 bases and J 9 bases, leaving 16 bases between the germline ends. The CDR3 sequence is 15 residues long. MiXCR, run by TCRdb on the 5' RACE reads, gives a single entry per CDR3 protein. This table has some 700,000 distinct CDR3 sequences, over 15% appearing once. The data derive from a study of CD8 T cells in ankylosing spondylitis. Study-wide points: A motif in TCR beta, a set of roughly eight highly homologous variants, appeared characteristic of ankylosing spondylitis blood.

The chain couples TRBV5-1 to TRBJ2-4; the D call may be TRBD1 or TRBD2 (6 bases each). Sequencing used blood, either unsorted or a sorted T cell fraction (not recorded which). This clonotype was sampled from a male donor with ankylosing spondylitis. The CDR3 reads CASSLVGGLEVIQYF. The CDR3 nucleotides are TGCGCCAGCAGCTTGGTTGGGGGGCTCGAGGTCATTCAGTACTTC.